The 14 T cell receptor beta chains below come from one sample, sequenced in a study of blood T cell repertoires in COVID-19. Using immunoSEQ multiplex PCR, the repertoire was profiled, and TCRdb retains in-frame clones only, with some absent. Here the sample spans about 40,000 clones, 75% to 90% being singletons. The sequencing input was peripheral blood. The origin of the receptors is a human donor in a cohort sampled during active or convalescent COVID-19. The donor label of this sample is uncertain.

The gene calls are TRBV19 and TRBJ1-5; 12 nucleotides match TRBD1. CDR1 and CDR2 (germline): LNHDA, SQIVND (reference sequence). This CDR3 is built from 17 residues. After removal of 4 bases from V and 1 base from J, the junction contained 5 bases not matched to a gene. The CDR3 protein is CASSKPGQGASNQPQHF. The DNA for the CDR3 is TGTGCCAGTAGTAAACCGGGACAGGGGGCGAGCAATCAGCCCCAGCATTTT.

The chain joins TRBV3-1 (or the pseudogene TRBV3-2) to TRBJ2-3; D perhaps matches TRBD2 (6 bases). The germline gives CDR1 LGHDT, CDR2 YNNKEL (reference sequence). Trimming took off 3 bases at V and 2 bases at J, with 18 bases between the two ends. The CDR3 is 17 residues long. The CDR3 loop reads CASSHKVRAGLTDTQYF. The DNA of the CDR3 is TGTGCCAGCAGCCATAAGGTTCGAGCGGGCCTCACAGATACGCAGTATTTT.

The chain has TRBV19 and TRBJ1-1; D might be TRBD1 (5 bases). This CDR3 has 14 amino acids. Trimming cost V 6 bases and J 3 bases, with 14 bases left between them. Germline CDR1 reads LNHDA; CDR2 reads SQIVND (reference sequence). The CDR3 here is CASRGGQGYTEAFF. CDR3 nucleotide sequence: TGTGCCAGTAGAGGAGGGCAGGGCTACACTGAAGCTTTCTTT. The full variable domain, rest sourced from reference TRBV19 and TRBJ1-1, is DGGITQSPKYLFRKEGQNVTLSCEQNLNHDAMYWYRQDPGQGLRLIYYSQIVNDFQKGDIAEGYSVSREKKESFPLTVTSAQKNPTAFYLCASRGGQGYTEAFFGQGTRLTVV.

V usage is TRBV4-1 and J usage is TRBJ2-5; D gene unclear. Germline CDR1 and CDR2: MGHRA and YSYEKL. The length of the CDR3 is 14 residues. Trimming cost V 4 bases and J 2 bases, with 11 bases left between them. The CDR3 reads CASSPSPAQETQYF. CDR3 bases: TGCGCCAGCAGCCCCTCGCCCGCGCAAGAGACCCAGTACTTC.

The genes are TRBV10-2 and TRBJ2-7, with 10 bases matching TRBD1. This CDR3 region has 16 residues. Germline V gives CDR1 WSHSY, CDR2 SAAADI. V lost 6 bases and J lost 1; bases outside the gene matches: 9. The CDR3 region has the DNA TGCGCCAGCAGCGACCCGGGACAGGGGTCTTCCTACGAGCAGTACTTC. Its protein is CASSDPGQGSSYEQYF.

The J gene is TRBJ2-7, the V gene TRBV28; 7 bases are a match to TRBD2. Germline CDR1 MDHEN, CDR2 SYDVKM. Trimming at V came to 7 bases and at J to 8 bases, leaving 17 bases not matched to a gene. There are 15 residues in the CDR3. CDR3 DNA sequence: TGTGCCAGCACTTCCGGAGGGACTACCATTTACCAGCAGTACTTC. Translating gives CASTSGGTTIYQQYF.

V usage is TRBV7-2 and J usage is TRBJ1-3, with a tentative D call TRBD1 (5 bases). CDR3 length: 14 residues. Germline CDR1 is SGHTA and CDR2 is FQGNSA. V lost 5 bases, J lost 8 bases, and 16 bases lay in between. The DNA of the CDR3 is TGTGCCAGCAGCCTCTGGGGGGGGGTAGACACCATATATTTT. Translation: CASSLWGGVDTIYF.

Only a few counts were recorded for this clone. The chain links TRBV4-1 to TRBJ2-3, with 9 bases that match TRBD1. This CDR3 is built from 14 residues. Germline V gene sequence: CDR1 MGHRA, CDR2 YSYEKL. V lost 4 bases to trimming and J lost 3 bases; unmatched junction nucleotides: 2. The CDR3 DNA is TGCGCCAGCAGCCGGGGACAGGGTACAGATACGCAGTATTTT. It translates to CASSRGQGTDTQYF.

CDR3 bases: TGTGCCAGTAGTGTGGGACTAGCAGTGAATACGCAGTATTTT. It specifies CASSVGLAVNTQYF. The chain joins TRBV19 to TRBJ2-3; 9 bases are a match to TRBD2. The CDR3 consists of 14 residues. Trimming at V came to 5 bases and at J to 7 bases, leaving 7 bases not matched to a gene. CDR1 is LNHDA, CDR2 SQIVND, per germline (reference sequence). The full variable domain, in which reference TRBV19 and TRBJ2-3 provide the parts outside the CDR3, is DGGITQSPKYLFRKEGQNVTLSCEQNLNHDAMYWYRQDPGQGLRLIYYSQIVNDFQKGDIAEGYSVSREKKESFPLTVTSAQKNPTAFYLCASSVGLAVNTQYFGPGTRLTVL.

V is TRBV6-5 and J is TRBJ2-3, with a weak D call TRBD2 (6 bases). CDR1 and CDR2 from the germline V gene are MNHEY and SVGAGI. V was clipped by 5 bases and J by 2 bases, with 14 bases between them. The CDR3 contains 15 residues. The CDR3 loop is CASSPLGGITDTQYF. The CDR3, as DNA: TGTGCCAGCAGTCCCTTAGGCGGGATCACAGATACGCAGTATTTT.

This chain uses TRBV4-3 with TRBJ2-1; 7 positions match TRBD2. The germline V gene has CDR1 LGHNA and CDR2 YSLEER. The CDR3 is made up of 18 amino acids. V trimming: 0 bases; J trimming: 9 bases; junction bases outside the gene matches: 17. The CDR3 DNA reads as TGCGCCAGCAGCCAAGATCCCCCGGGACTAAGCCTGGGGGGTGAGCAGTTCTTC. This sequence encodes CASSQDPPGLSLGGEQFF.

At least ten counts were recorded for this clone. The CDR3 here is CATSRWEGGTDTQYF. CDR3 nucleotide sequence: TGTGCCACCAGTAGGTGGGAGGGTGGCACAGATACGCAGTATTTT. This chain links TRBV24-1 with TRBJ2-3; 7 nucleotides match TRBD2. The CDR3 extends over 15 amino acids. CDR1 and CDR2 from the germline V gene are KGHDR and SFDVKD. With 6 bases clipped from V and 1 base from J, the junction kept 6 bases outside the gene matches.

The rearrangement uses TRBV5-1 and TRBJ2-7; the match to TRBD1 covers 12 bases. V gave up 0 bases and J gave up 7 bases; unmatched junction bases: 8. This CDR3 contains 16 residues. Germline CDR1 is SGHRS and CDR2 is YFSETQ. In DNA, the CDR3 is TGCGCCAGCAGCTTGGGAGTGGGACAGGGGGCGAAGGAGCAGTACTTC. Translated: CASSLGVGQGAKEQYF.

This rearrangement joins TRBV29-1 to TRBJ2-7, with TRBD1 identical over 9 bases. The V gene's germline CDR1 is SQVTM and CDR2 ANQGSEA. J was trimmed by 4 bases and V by 5 bases; bases with no gene match: 9. The length of the CDR3 is 14 residues. CDR3 in DNA: TGCAGCGTTTTACCCCGGGACAGGGTGTACGAGCAGTACTTC. It encodes CSVLPRDRVYEQYF.